One sample yielded the 27 T cell receptor beta chains listed below, sequenced in a study of CXCR3-negative and CXCR3-positive naive CD8 T cells (dated by TCRdb to between 2018 and 2021). Antigens of these TCRs are unknown. The sequencer was a NextSeq 550. The Human TCR Profiling Kit (MiLaboratory) was used to prepare UMI-labeled 5' RACE TRB cDNA libraries. TCRdb reprocessed the reads, and each CDR3 protein sequence is entered once, without DNA. The table for this sample lists 150,000 or so distinct CDR3 sequences. Jointly, the top ten make up about 0.28% of the sample. The full study reports these points: TRB CDR3s from CXCR3-positive naive cells showed higher hydrophobicity (lower Kidera factor 4), lower energy, and higher strength and volume indices than CXCR3-negative naive cells.

Sequenced input: naive CXCR3+ CD8+ T cells from blood. The cell subset or site label for this specimen denotes: CD45RO-CCR7+CD27+CD95- naive CD8+ T cells expressing CXCR3 (TNR3+). Receptors were obtained from a human donor in good health. Some clones in this sample may be carry-over from other donors' samples.

J is TRBJ1-4 and V is TRBV7-8; the TCRdb D gene call, TRBD1, has no DNA to confirm it. The CDR3 length is 18 residues. Germline CDR1 reads SGHVS; CDR2 reads FQNEAQ. The CDR3 sequence: CASSRRVAGERDNEKLFF.

V is TRBV5-6 and J is TRBJ2-6; TCRdb calls TRBD2, which cannot be checked without DNA. Germline values: CDR1 SGHDT, CDR2 YYEEEE. This CDR3 is 16 amino acids long. The CDR3 reads CASSFGTDSGANVLTF.

This sequence joins TRBV20-1 and TRBJ2-1; TCRdb names TRBD2, which stays unverified in the absence of DNA. CDR1 and CDR2 from the germline V gene are DFQATT and SNEGSKA (reference sequence). This CDR3 region has 18 residues. CDR3 in amino acids: CSARVYGRAPGEHNEQFF.

The gene calls are TRBV4-1 and TRBJ1-2. CDR3 size: 16 residues. Germline V gene lookup returns CDR1 MGHRA and CDR2 YSYEKL. CDR3 protein: CASSQDRAYSNYGYTF.

The V and J genes are TRBV28 and TRBJ1-5. The germline V gene has CDR1 MDHEN and CDR2 SYDVKM. The CDR3 runs 14 residues. The CDR3 protein is CASRYAAMGQPQHF.

V is TRBV7-9 and J is TRBJ1-1; TCRdb returns TRBD1, unconfirmable since there is no DNA. This CDR3 has 16 residues. Looked up from germline, CDR1 is SEHNR and CDR2 is FQNEAQ (reference sequence). The CDR3 protein is CASSLLGGGKNTEAFF.

J is TRBJ2-3 and V is TRBV20-1; the TRBD1 assignment by TCRdb is unverifiable without DNA. CDR1 DFQATT and CDR2 SNEGSKA come from the germline V gene (reference sequence). This CDR3 is 14 amino acids long. This CDR3 is CSARAGDSTDTQYF.

The chain carries TRBV7-9 and TRBJ1-2. The CDR3 consists of 14 residues. Per germline, CDR1 SEHNR and CDR2 FQNEAQ (reference sequence). The CDR3: CASSLGGAIYGYTF. The whole variable domain, filled in from reference TRBV7-9 and TRBJ1-2, reads DTGVSQNPRHKITKRGQNVTFRCDPISEHNRLYWYRQTLGQGPEFLTYFQNEAQLEKSRLLSDRFSAERPKGSFSTLEIQRTEQGDSAMYLCASSLGGAIYGYTFGSGTRLTVV.

V gene TRBV7-3 combines with J gene TRBJ2-3. Germline loops: CDR1 SGHTA, CDR2 FQGTGA. The CDR3 contains 13 residues. The CDR3 region is CASSPTRRDTQYF.

The CDR3 sequence is CASSLDLRSSYNEQFF. The chain joins TRBV6-6 to TRBJ2-1. CDR1 and CDR2 from the germline V gene are MNHNY and SVGAGI (reference sequence). This CDR3 spans 16 amino acids.

The chain has TRBV29-1 and TRBJ2-1; TCRdb selects TRBD2, and the lack of DNA leaves this call unchecked. This CDR3 has 13 amino acids. CDR1 is SQVTM and CDR2 is ANQGSEA in the germline V gene. The chain's CDR3 is CSVVAGGYNEQFF.

This chain uses TRBV7-9 with TRBJ2-5; TCRdb indicates TRBD1, and absent DNA this call remains unverified. Germline V gene data show CDR1 as SEHNR and CDR2 as FQNEAQ (reference sequence). The CDR3 loop spans 15 amino acids. The CDR3 is CASSGGLSDQETQYF.

This chain links TRBV4-1 with TRBJ2-7. Germline CDR1 reads MGHRA; CDR2 reads YSYEKL. CDR3 size: 14 residues. This CDR3 is CASSRDVTPLEQYF.

This chain connects TRBV28 to TRBJ2-1; TCRdb proposes TRBD1, but this gene call is untestable without DNA. Per the germline V gene, CDR1 is MDHEN and CDR2 is SYDVKM. This CDR3 spans 13 amino acids. CDR3 sequence reads: CASSFSRVNEQFF.

This sequence joins TRBV7-9 and TRBJ2-3; the D call from TCRdb, TRBD2, cannot be confirmed without DNA. The CDR3 spans 15 residues. Germline V gene lookup returns CDR1 SEHNR and CDR2 FQNEAQ (reference sequence). CDR3: CASSPTSGSTDTQYF.

This sequence joins TRBV7-9 and TRBJ2-7; the TCRdb call, TRBD1, lacks DNA for checking. Germline CDR1 reads SEHNR; CDR2 reads FQNEAQ (reference sequence). The CDR3 totals 14 residues. CDR3: CASSLGDVSYEQYF.

The chain recombines TRBV30 with TRBJ1-1; the TRBD1 assignment by TCRdb is unverifiable without DNA. The CDR3 sequence is 12 residues long. The germline CDR1 and CDR2 sequences are GTSNPN and SVGIG (reference sequence). The CDR3 sequence is CAWIQGGTEAFF.

V is TRBV10-3 and J is TRBJ2-7; TCRdb proposes TRBD1, but this gene call is untestable without DNA. Germline lookup yields CDR1 ENHRY and CDR2 SYGVKD. The CDR3 runs 16 residues. The chain's CDR3 is CAISETGQDRTYEQYF.

This chain links TRBV7-8 with TRBJ2-1. This CDR3 spans 15 amino acids. The V gene's germline CDR1 is SGHVS and CDR2 FQNEAQ. The CDR3 sequence is CASSLGPSSYNEQFF.

This CDR3 reads CSIPRGAEAFF. The chain combines TRBV29-1 with TRBJ1-1; TCRdb selects TRBD1, and the lack of DNA leaves this call unchecked. This CDR3 has 11 residues. The germline V gene has CDR1 SQVTM and CDR2 ANQGSEA.

The chain joins TRBV10-3 to TRBJ2-7. Germline V gives CDR1 ENHRY, CDR2 SYGVKD. The CDR3 runs 14 residues. This CDR3 is CAISTEREPYEQYF.

The J gene is TRBJ2-1, the V gene TRBV14. Germline assignment: CDR1 SGHDN and CDR2 FVKESK. The CDR3 covers 16 residues. The CDR3 region is CASSQDAVSFYNEQFF.

The gene calls are TRBV29-1 and TRBJ2-1; the D call of TRBD1 rests on TCRdb alone, since no DNA is present to check it. Germline CDR1 is SQVTM and CDR2 is ANQGSEA. The CDR3 consists of 16 residues. CDR3 loop: CSLTGLGGISSNEQFF.

V gene TRBV29-1 combines with J gene TRBJ2-3; TCRdb proposes TRBD2, but this gene call is untestable without DNA. This CDR3 spans 17 amino acids. Germline loops: CDR1 SQVTM, CDR2 ANQGSEA. CDR3 region: CSAQRASGVASTDTQYF.

The chain is built from TRBV11-1 and TRBJ2-7. The germline gives CDR1 SGHAT, CDR2 FQDESV (reference sequence). CDR3 size: 14 residues. The CDR3 sequence is CASSLVSDSYEQYF.

The chain has TRBV7-9 and TRBJ2-7; the TCRdb D gene call, TRBD1, has no DNA to confirm it. The CDR3 extends over 14 amino acids. Germline V gene lookup returns CDR1 SEHNR and CDR2 FQNEAQ (reference sequence). CDR3: CASSSPRFGDEQYF.

The chain uses TRBV5-1 and TRBJ2-3. Germline CDR1 SGHRS, CDR2 YFSETQ. The CDR3 has 14 amino acids. The CDR3 here is CASSLALSGDTQYF. Variable domain in full (rest from reference TRBV5-1 and TRBJ2-3): KAGVTQTPRYLIKTRGQQVTLSCSPISGHRSVSWYQQTPGQGLQFLFEYFSETQRNKGNFPGRFSGRQFSNSRSEMNVSTLELGDSALYLCASSLALSGDTQYFGPGTRLTVL.